The clone carrying this T cell receptor beta chain was seen a single time. These data come from a study of blood T cell repertoires in COVID-19. Across the whole study: The analysed material was cDNA or gDNA that came from T cells, B-cell-depleted T cells, or PBMCs.

How the authors handled the data: Amplification of reference gene primers was used by the study to estimate nucleated cell counts. Measured with immunoSEQ multiplex PCR; TCRdb has only the in-frame clones, and not every one. V, J and clone size are taken as reported in that table, and D and trimming were inferred from the DNA itself. The sample has approximately 60,000 clones; about 81% are singletons. Germline V gene lookup returns CDR1 SNHLY and CDR2 FYNNEI. With V trimmed by 8 bases and J by 6 bases, 14 bases remained unmatched. The CDR3 totals 15 residues. Sequenced: peripheral blood. This TCR was recovered from a man older than 75 with acute or convalescent COVID-19. The chain has TRBV2 and TRBJ2-3; 7 nucleotides match TRBD2. The CDR3 DNA reads as TGTGCCAGCTCCCGGGGGGACCCCCCTCTGGATACGCAGTATTTT. This codes for CASSRGDPPLDTQYF. The full variable domain, in which reference TRBV2 and TRBJ2-3 provide the parts outside the CDR3, is EPEVTQTPSHQVTQMGQEVILRCVPISNHLYFYWYRQILGQKVEFLVSFYNNEISEKSEIFDDQFSVERPDGSNFTLKIRSTKLEDSAMYFCASSRGDPPLDTQYFGPGTRLTVL.